This T cell receptor (beta chain) was captured in a study of cytomegalovirus exposure and HLA in healthy donors. As for the study in general: A previous analysis identified 117 million unique TCR beta sequences derived from 180 million or so T cells. HLA-typed donors were the source of around 77 million unique TCRs held in an early data release.

This clone appeared a single time. Antigen: not known. Overall study results and limits: Later analysis placed DRB1 highest and HLA-C lowest in TCR association rates, which differed by HLA locus. Highly shared variants forming one cluster were likely a sequencing artifact.

PCR employed 60 Vbeta and 13 Jbeta primers. The assay was immunoSEQ multiplex PCR, and TCRdb's table has in-frame clones only and misses some. The sample holds roughly 110,000 clones, around two thirds seen once. The TCR originated in a middle-aged woman in good health and CMV-seropositive. The sequencing input was PBMCs.

The CDR3 coding sequence is TGCGCCATCGCGGACAGGGATACTGAAGCTTTCTTT. This translates into CAIADRDTEAFF. This sequence joins TRBV10-1 and TRBJ1-1, with 8 positions matching TRBD1. V lost 10 bases and J lost 5; bases outside the gene matches: 6. Germline CDR1 is WNHNN and CDR2 is SYGVQD (reference sequence). This CDR3 is built from 12 residues.